This is a list of T cell receptor beta chains from one sample in a study of yellow fever vaccine responses in identical twins. TCRdb re-analysed the RT-PCR reads in MiXCR, keeping a single row per CDR3 protein. The table has 6,000 to 9,000 distinct CDR3 sequences, 70% to 90% seen once; the top ten hold approximately 1.2%. The starting material was T cells from blood (PBMCs), unsorted or a sorted subset (not recorded which), obtained before or after yellow fever vaccination (not recorded which). Receptor source: a woman younger than 30 who received the yellow fever vaccine. Each CDR3 is given with its conserved first and last residue. D genes are given only for firm matches. Size is omitted from some rows. Given values are once, few, many or a class for expanded clones.

size: -
V: TRBV11-2
D: -
J: TRBJ2-1
DNA: TGTGCCAGCAGCTTACCCCCACCAGGGGACTACAATGAGCAGTTCTTC
CDR3: CASSLPPPGDYNEQFF

size: few
V: TRBV28
D: -
J: TRBJ2-1
DNA: TGTGCCAGCAGTTTCCCTTCGGGCTCCTACAATGAGCAGTTCTTC
CDR3: CASSFPSGSYNEQFF

size: -
V: TRBV7-8
D: -
J: TRBJ1-4
DNA: TGTGCCAGCAGCCGTATCCGGTTCGAAAAACTGTTTTTT
CDR3: CASSRIRFEKLFF

size: -
V: TRBV11-2
D: TRBD1
J: TRBJ2-1
DNA: TGTGCCAGCAGGCCGACAGGGGCCAACCTCAATGAGCAGTTCTTC
CDR3: CASRPTGANLNEQFF

size: -
V: TRBV18
D: -
J: TRBJ2-7
DNA: TGTGCCAGCTCACCAGTGAGAGAACTTACGGGCGAGCAGTACTTC
CDR3: CASSPVRELTGEQYF

size: -
V: TRBV18
D: -
J: TRBJ1-3
DNA: TGTGCCAGCTCGGCGAACCGAAACACCATATATTTT
CDR3: CASSANRNTIYF

size: once
V: TRBV28
D: TRBD1
J: TRBJ2-7
DNA: TGTGCCAGCAGTCCGCAGGGGGCTACCTACGAGCAGTACTTC
CDR3: CASSPQGATYEQYF

size: once
V: TRBV7-9
D: TRBD1
J: TRBJ1-5
DNA: TGTGCCAGCAGTCGACAGGGCCAGCCCCAGCATTTT
CDR3: CASSRQGQPQHF

size: -
V: TRBV11-1
D: -
J: TRBJ2-7
DNA: TGTGCCAGCAGCTTAGTAGCAGAGGCCAGCGAGCAGTACTTC
CDR3: CASSLVAEASEQYF

size: -
V: TRBV2
D: -
J: TRBJ2-1
DNA: TGTGCCAGCAGTTCTCTACCCTGGGGTAATGAGCAGTTCTTC
CDR3: CASSSLPWGNEQFF

size: -
V: TRBV11-2
D: -
J: TRBJ2-5
DNA: TGTGCCAGCAGCTTGGAGGCCCCTGCGATGCTGGAGACCCAGTACTTC
CDR3: CASSLEAPAMLETQYF

size: -
V: TRBV18
D: -
J: TRBJ2-7
DNA: TGTGCCAGCTCACCAGAGTTAGCTCCCAAGAGGGAGCAGTACTTC
CDR3: CASSPELAPKREQYF

size: -
V: TRBV2
D: TRBD2
J: TRBJ2-7
DNA: TGTGCCAGCAGCGGCGGGGGAACCTACGAGCAGTACTTC
CDR3: CASSGGGTYEQYF

size: -
V: TRBV28
D: -
J: TRBJ2-2
DNA: TGTGCCAGCAGCAGAGGTCTTCCCGGGGAGCTGTTTTTT
CDR3: CASSRGLPGELFF

size: -
V: TRBV12-3/TRBV12-4
D: -
J: TRBJ1-1
DNA: TGTGCCAGCACCACCTTGAACACTGAAGCTTTCTTT
CDR3: CASTTLNTEAFF

size: -
V: TRBV20-1
D: TRBD2
J: TRBJ2-7
DNA: TGCAGTGCACTTAAAATAGCGGGGGGGCCGGATGAGCAGTACTTC
CDR3: CSALKIAGGPDEQYF

size: once
V: TRBV15
D: -
J: TRBJ2-1
DNA: TGTGCCACCAGCAGAGAAGGCCACTCCTACAATGAGCAGTTCTTC
CDR3: CATSREGHSYNEQFF

size: -
V: TRBV11-2
D: TRBD2
J: TRBJ2-3
DNA: TGTGCCAGCAGCAGGACTAGCGGGGGGGTAGATACGCAGTATTTT
CDR3: CASSRTSGGVDTQYF

size: -
V: TRBV3-1
D: -
J: TRBJ2-7
DNA: TGTGCCACCGGGGGCAGCTACGAGCAGTACTTC
CDR3: CATGGSYEQYF

size: -
V: TRBV5-1
D: TRBD1
J: TRBJ2-3
DNA: TGCGCCAGCAGCGAACAGGGGGGCACAGATACGCAGTATTTT
CDR3: CASSEQGGTDTQYF

size: -
V: TRBV18
D: TRBD1
J: TRBJ2-7
DNA: TGTGCCAGCTCACCGACTGGGACAGGCTCCTACGAGCAGTACTTC
CDR3: CASSPTGTGSYEQYF

size: -
V: TRBV2
D: -
J: TRBJ2-7
DNA: TGTGCCAGCAGTGTAACGCGCTCCTACGAGCAGTACTTC
CDR3: CASSVTRSYEQYF

size: -
V: TRBV2
D: -
J: TRBJ1-2
DNA: TGTGCCAGCAGTGGGGGGGGGAACCAGGGAATTATCAACTATGGCTACACCTTC
CDR3: CASSGGGNQGIINYGYTF

size: once
V: TRBV20-1
D: -
J: TRBJ2-6
DNA: TGCAGTGTAGCACCCGGGATCTCCAACGTCCTGACTTTC
CDR3: CSVAPGISNVLTF

size: -
V: TRBV12-3/TRBV12-4
D: -
J: TRBJ2-5
DNA: TGTGCCAGCAGTTTTATCGCAGGGAGAGAGGAGACCCAGTACTTC
CDR3: CASSFIAGREETQYF

size: few
V: TRBV29-1
D: -
J: TRBJ1-1
DNA: TGCAGCGTTGTCCAGGGAGGGACTGAAGCTTTCTTT
CDR3: CSVVQGGTEAFF